Listed below are T cell receptor beta chains from one sample, sequenced in a study of T cell repertoires in cytomegalovirus infection. TCRdb independently ran MiXCR on the reads; one entry per CDR3 protein. This table has 57,000 or so distinct CDR3 sequences, about a third appearing once. Their antigens remain unidentified. Sequenced input: PBMCs, sequenced either directly or after in vitro stimulation (not recorded which). These receptors came from a human donor in good health (CMV status not recorded). Some clones in this sample may be carry-over from other donors' samples. Each CDR3 is given with its conserved first and last residue. The D gene is left open where the match is weak.

CDR3aa: CASSPGPSGLVREAYNEQFF
len: 20
v_gene: TRBV7-2
d_gene: TRBD2
j_gene: TRBJ2-1

CDR3aa: CASSLYTGTHKVEHF
len: 15
v_gene: TRBV12-3/TRBV12-4
d_gene: -
j_gene: TRBJ1-5

CDR3aa: CASSPIPTGKQNF
len: 13
v_gene: TRBV12-3/TRBV12-4
d_gene: -
j_gene: TRBJ2-7

CDR3aa: CASSRDRARQPQHF
len: 14
v_gene: TRBV7-2
d_gene: TRBD1
j_gene: TRBJ1-5

CDR3aa: CASSRTSGFSYNEQFF
len: 16
v_gene: TRBV19
d_gene: TRBD2
j_gene: TRBJ2-1

CDR3aa: CSARDRDRDGYTF
len: 13
v_gene: TRBV20-1
d_gene: TRBD1
j_gene: TRBJ1-2

CDR3aa: CSAKEGGREQFF
len: 12
v_gene: TRBV20-1
d_gene: -
j_gene: TRBJ2-1

CDR3aa: CAGRTDLFHEQYF
len: 13
v_gene: TRBV5-4
d_gene: -
j_gene: TRBJ2-7

CDR3aa: CASSPHRGRPYGYTF
len: 15
v_gene: TRBV6-6
d_gene: TRBD1
j_gene: TRBJ1-2

CDR3aa: CASSGDGAVTGELFF
len: 15
v_gene: TRBV12-3/TRBV12-4
d_gene: -
j_gene: TRBJ2-2

CDR3aa: CASSPRLAGDEQYF
len: 14
v_gene: TRBV7-2
d_gene: TRBD2
j_gene: TRBJ2-7

CDR3aa: CASSLESYEQYF
len: 12
v_gene: TRBV12-3/TRBV12-4
d_gene: -
j_gene: TRBJ2-7

CDR3aa: CASTVGLATDTQYF
len: 14
v_gene: TRBV6-1
d_gene: -
j_gene: TRBJ2-3

CDR3aa: CASSLGTPSMNTEAFF
len: 16
v_gene: TRBV12-3/TRBV12-4
d_gene: -
j_gene: TRBJ1-1

CDR3aa: CASSQERLVSGANVLTF
len: 17
v_gene: TRBV4-1
d_gene: -
j_gene: TRBJ2-6

CDR3aa: CSAPLVTQYF
len: 10
v_gene: TRBV20-1
d_gene: -
j_gene: TRBJ2-3

CDR3aa: CSASQTVNTGELFF
len: 14
v_gene: TRBV20-1
d_gene: -
j_gene: TRBJ2-2

CDR3aa: CASSTSGGYEQYF
len: 13
v_gene: TRBV10-2
d_gene: TRBD2
j_gene: TRBJ2-7

CDR3aa: CASSQSGGGDEQYF
len: 14
v_gene: TRBV7-6
d_gene: TRBD2
j_gene: TRBJ2-7

CDR3aa: CSARVGTGANEQFF
len: 14
v_gene: TRBV20-1
d_gene: TRBD1
j_gene: TRBJ2-1

CDR3aa: CASTLRGGYTF
len: 11
v_gene: TRBV12-3/TRBV12-4
d_gene: -
j_gene: TRBJ1-2

CDR3aa: CSASLPGRIYNEQFF
len: 15
v_gene: TRBV20-1
d_gene: -
j_gene: TRBJ2-1

CDR3aa: CASSQGRGLAGGEQFF
len: 16
v_gene: TRBV4-3
d_gene: TRBD2
j_gene: TRBJ2-1

CDR3aa: CASSYSTQGDYEQYF
len: 15
v_gene: TRBV6-6
d_gene: TRBD1
j_gene: TRBJ2-7

CDR3aa: CASSLGTSGNNEQFF
len: 15
v_gene: TRBV7-9
d_gene: TRBD2
j_gene: TRBJ2-1